This TCR beta chain came from a study of cytomegalovirus exposure and HLA in healthy donors (dated by TCRdb to the late 2010s). Turning to the overall study: An earlier analysis of approximately 590 of the donors reported 250 to 300 Gb of sequence data and some 100 million unique TCR beta sequences from about 200 million T cells. Typing coverage differed by locus: A, B, C, DRB1 and DQB1 were typed in about 620-630 donors, DQA1 in 500 to 550, DPA1 in approximately 610, and DPB1 in just under 490. On average, around 200,000 unique TCR beta nucleotide sequences were sequenced per donor among a few hundred genotyped donors of the cohort, with roughly 18% of those sequences being non-productive. Because of strong linkage in the cohort, four or five DR-DQ haplotypes were treated as single units for association and clustering. Rather than drawing on any new phenotypic data, the later analysis identified candidate immune exposures from TCR beta sequences and the way those sequences occurred across donors. Class I and class II HLA loci were covered by the typing at four-digit resolution. All discovery cohort repertoires had been generated on a single sequencing platform. The study profiled the T cell repertoires of 500 to 800 subjects by immunosequencing and related them to cytomegalovirus serostatus. An early release that covered roughly 600 HLA-typed donors contained about 300 gigabases of sequencing data and around 80 million unique TCR sequences. The study aimed to test whether signatures of past pathogen exposure could be identified by cataloging public T cell receptors. To predict cytomegalovirus infection status, the study brought together high-throughput TCR immunosequencing, statistical association of individual TCRs with disease status, and machine learning. An earlier analysis of about 620 of the donors applied high-throughput TCR beta sequencing to assess whether each TCR beta V gene segment acted as functional or pseudogenic. A separate validation cohort of over 95 different subjects was used in addition to the roughly 640-subject first cohort. A later analysis re-analyzed previously published TCR beta repertoires from 650 to 800 donors and added high-resolution HLA genotyping to study TCR occurrence patterns. Donor age, sex, ethnicity and CMV serostatus were compiled together with the repertoire data. The genetic ancestry cluster associated with self-reported Caucasian donors included 70% to 85% of the roughly 400 genotyped donors. In a later genetic analysis, genome-wide SNP genotypes for about three fifths of the 666 donors were used, and that subset was treated as a discovery cohort.

General study outcomes and caveats: Because counts were too low, roughly 18 rarely observed V segments, including chromosome 9 orphons, were left out of the earlier analysis of approximately 500 of the donors. In a later analysis, TCR association rates were found to vary across HLA loci, with the most associated TCRs seen for DRB1 alleles and the fewest for HLA-C alleles. The classifier was reported to diagnose cytomegalovirus status with high specificity and sensitivity in both the original and validation cohorts. Linkage disequilibrium might explain the correlated functional status among segregating V segments, but an unknown experimental factor could not be ruled out. Immune exposure information for the cohort was limited to CMV serostatus. A group of highly shared sequence variants was considered likely to be a technical artifact of the sequencing pipeline. Roughly uniform sequencing depth across donors was assumed in presence/absence analyses, although this assumption may not hold. According to a later analysis, parvovirus B19, influenza, CMV and Epstein-Barr virus appeared linked to several top co-occurrence clusters. At a false discovery rate of 0.05, a later analysis linked about 16,000 TCR beta sequences to specific HLA alleles. A further reported finding was that TCR beta sequences accurately predicted the HLA-A and HLA-B alleles for most subjects in the first cohort. Assigning TCR associations to individual alleles was difficult when HLA alleles, especially DR and DQ, strongly co-occurred. A later analysis found that HLA-associated TCR beta chains were more clonally expanded and had lower generation probabilities than equally common non-associated chains. V-gene and J-gene trimming of TCR beta chains was associated with a missense DCLRE1C variant in a later genetic analysis, and the association was replicated in an independent cohort. An earlier analysis of approximately 570 of the donors showed that most TCR beta V segments appeared in productive rearrangements either about 87% or about 30% of the time, which broadly matched IMGT annotations. In a later genetic analysis, fewer N-insertions in productive TCRs were reported among donors in an Asian-associated ancestry cluster than the roughly 700-donor mean. It was suggested by the authors that the approach could potentially be generalized to other disease states and immunological phenotypes. This cohort had only TCR beta chains sequenced, and the lack of alpha or paired-chain data limited which features could be detected. Most CMV-associated TCR beta chains appeared to be HLA-restricted in a later analysis, and the HLA associations seemed to be driven largely by CMV exposure. In vitro tests confirmed that a few of the cytomegalovirus-associated TCR beta chains recognize cytomegalovirus antigens. Because HLA typing was unavailable for some donors at each locus, only the typed subset was used in association tests. Most TCR sequences were observed very rarely across donors, whereas some public TCRs were present in many individuals. Because the 87-base-pair reads could not distinguish some IMGT-functional V segments, including TRBV6-2 and TRBV6-3, those segments were excluded. The study gave a list of roughly 150 TCR beta chains associated with cytomegalovirus.

Note on this clone: Its target antigen remains unknown. Nothing much larger sits one base from this clone, and base qualities are not available.

The library was generated by the immunoSEQ multiplex PCR assay. For the multiplex PCR, a mixture combining 60 forward primers for TCR Vbeta segments and 13 reverse primers for TCR Jbeta segments was used. A multiplex PCR assay on genomic DNA amplified the CDR3 region of rearranged TCR beta genes. On the Illumina HiSeq System, the amplified TCR beta libraries were sequenced as 87-base-pair reads. The paper's data handling went like this. In a later analysis, roughly 80 million unique TCR beta chains were counted across the approximately 640 repertoires, and roughly 11 million of these chains were shared by at least two donors. Raw reads were error-corrected and collapsed into unique sequences by a nearest-neighbor algorithm in which closely related sequences were merged to remove PCR and sequencing errors. CDR3 sequences were aligned to IMGT reference sequences to assign V, D and J gene segments. Each retained sequence needed at least a six-nucleotide match to both a V gene segment and a J gene segment. Rearrangements were classified as productive when the CDR3 lacked stop codons and remained in frame with V and J, and all other rearrangements were classified as non-productive. CDR3 was defined by IMGT convention, running from the second conserved V-encoded cysteine to the conserved J-encoded phenylalanine. In an earlier analysis of 500 to 650 of the donors, sequences lacking an unambiguous match to a single V gene segment were excluded. In an earlier analysis of more than 500 of the donors, a V segment was called functional when productive rearrangements were above 56.7%, and segregating when the standard deviation between donors exceeded 5%. A statistical classification framework was built for diagnosing cytomegalovirus status from the catalog of TCR beta chain sequences. V and J gene assignment, in a later analysis, came from comparing TCR nucleotide sequences with IMGT/GENE-DB human TR gene sequences. The TCRdist pipeline was used in a later analysis to assign CDR3 sequences and most-parsimonious VDJ recombination scenarios. A later analysis defined each TCR beta chain by its CDR3 amino acid sequence plus V-gene family, and excluded reads lacking a unique V-gene family. A later analysis removed 600 or so highly shared, low-generation-probability nucleotide sequences to deal with suspected cross-contamination and a sequencing artifact. For each public chain, a later analysis derived a clonal expansion index from normalized ranks of inferred template counts within each repertoire. Generation probabilities in a later analysis came from a VDJ recombination model fitted to out-of-frame rearrangements, and those results were checked against IGoR. In a later analysis, hypergeometric tests were used to score TCR-TCR, TCR-HLA and TCR-CMV co-occurrence, with a repertoire-size bias correction applied to TCR pairs. To estimate false discovery rates, a later analysis permuted the HLA or CMV assignments 20 times. In a later analysis, co-occurring TCRs were grouped using DBSCAN, with TCRdist sequence similarity added in when clustering inside HLA-allele-positive subsets. Co-occurrence clustering excluded repertoires with fewer than 30,000 or more than 120,000 public chains, plus five with anomalous nucleotide sharing. The immuneACCESS repertoire file appears here via TCRdb, limited to in-frame rearrangements. These files lack a portion of the clones; in checked studies, under half of the deficit traces to unresolved V genes, and the cause of the others is not known. V, J and clone size reflect that table, while D and trimming were determined from the DNA. This sample has some 130,000 clones in its table, and 82% of those were observed once. The ten largest make up roughly 12% of the sample.

In total, fewer than 750 healthy bone marrow donors made up the cohort. At the time of sampling, all cohort members were nominally healthy, though unrecorded immune exposures were likely present. The donor tested CMV seropositive and was one of the 289 seropositive cohort members. A peripheral blood sample was collected from each donor, and TCR beta sequencing was performed on peripheral blood mononuclear cells. Genomic DNA extraction from the blood cell samples was performed with the Qiagen DNeasy Blood Extraction Kit. The CDR3 goes from the cysteine to the phenylalanine over 13 residues. Here the CDR3 DNA is all that survives: 39 bases in frame from base 1. CDR1 is given as LNHDA and CDR2 as SQIVND, both from the germline V gene (reference sequence). The junction carries 11 bases between V and J, which are trimmed by 2 bases and 8 bases respectively.

The chain is assembled from TRBV19 and TRBJ2-3, and the D gene may be TRBD1, 5 bases matching. The sequenced sample was PBMCs. The TCR was taken from a male donor in good health and CMV-seropositive. CDR3 region: CASSISSDSTQYF. The DNA reads TGTGCCAGTAGTATATCGTCCGACAGTACGCAGTATTTT.